This T cell receptor beta chain was sequenced in a study of T cell changes during pregnancy in multiple sclerosis. The V gene end was trimmed by 5 bases and the J gene end by 4 bases; junction bases not matched to a gene: 4. The CDR3 loop spans 14 amino acids. From germline, CDR1 is SGHAT and CDR2 FQNNGV. This clone was detected only once. Assay: immunoSEQ multiplex PCR; the TCRdb copy retains only in-frame clones and omits some. The table includes 83,000 or so clones, about 93% detected once. The V call is TRBV11-2, the J call TRBJ1-2; 10 nucleotides agree with TRBD1. Source: peripheral blood, taken after pregnancy. The receptor comes from a female donor in good health, enrolled as a control in a pregnancy study. The CDR3 here is CASSLTGGGYGYTF. The CDR3 DNA follows: TGTGCCAGCAGCCTGACAGGGGGCGGCTATGGCTACACCTTC.